The 14 T cell receptor beta chains below all came from one sample that was sequenced in a study of blood T cell repertoires in COVID-19. The assay was immunoSEQ multiplex PCR, and TCRdb's table has in-frame clones only and misses some. The sample has fewer than 450,000 clones; about 90% are singletons. The sequencing input was peripheral blood. All receptors derive from a woman in her late teens or twenties who had recovered from COVID-19.

This clone was detected only a few times. The chain has TRBV3-1 (or the pseudogene TRBV3-2) and TRBJ2-1; tentatively, D is TRBD1 (5 bases). Germline V lookup: CDR1 LGHDT, CDR2 YNNKEL (reference sequence). V was trimmed by 4 bases and J by 9 bases, leaving 10 bases between them. This CDR3 has 12 amino acids. This CDR3 is CASSPAGFEQFF. The CDR3 DNA reads as TGTGCCAGCAGCCCCGCAGGGTTTGAGCAGTTCTTC.

V is TRBV19 and J is TRBJ1-2; maybe TRBD1 (6 bases). V lost 5 bases to trimming and J lost 1 base, with 20 bases between them. CDR3 length: 17 amino acids. Looked up from germline, CDR1 is LNHDA and CDR2 is SQIVND (reference sequence). The CDR3 nucleotides read TGTGCCAGTAGTTTAACAGGGCGGACATTCATTAACTATGGCTACACCTTC. This gives the protein CASSLTGRTFINYGYTF.

The chain is built from TRBV5-1 and TRBJ2-2; 8 bases are shared with TRBD1. This CDR3 spans 15 amino acids. Germline V gene sequence: CDR1 SGHRS, CDR2 YFSETQ. V shed 4 bases, J shed 5 bases, and the junction held 7 bases outside the gene matches. The DNA for the CDR3 is TGCGCCAGCAGCCACGGACAGGGTGGTACCGGGGAGCTGTTTTTT. Encoded protein: CASSHGQGGTGELFF.

The rearrangement joins TRBV11-3 to TRBJ2-3; no reliable D call. Deletions cut 3 bases from V and 1 base from J, with 5 bases between. CDR1 and CDR2 from the germline V gene are SGHNT and YENEEA. The CDR3 covers 13 residues. The CDR3 DNA reads as TGTGCCAGCAGCTTGGGCGGCACAGATACGCAGTATTTT. Protein sequence: CASSLGGTDTQYF.

The chain employs TRBV9 and TRBJ2-2; D uncertain. In germline, CDR1 is SGDLS, CDR2 YYNGEE. The CDR3 covers 13 residues. Trimming removed 3 bases from V and 7 bases from J, with 10 bases in between. The CDR3 loop is CASSAMKSGELFF. The CDR3 DNA reads TGTGCCAGCAGCGCCATGAAGAGCGGGGAGCTGTTTTTT.

V and J are TRBV18 and TRBJ1-6; D perhaps matches TRBD1 (6 bases). The germline V gene has CDR1 KGHSH and CDR2 LQKENI. CDR3 size: 14 residues. The V and J ends lost 4 bases and 9 bases respectively, with 13 bases between them. CDR3 in DNA: TGTGCCAGCTCACTCAGGCAGGGGACTTCACCCCTCCACTTT. Its protein product is CASSLRQGTSPLHF.

In DNA, the CDR3 is TGTGCCAGCAGCCGAGAAGGGGTGGCTTTCTTT. Its translation is CASSREGVAFF. V is TRBV7-9 and J is TRBJ1-1; TRBD1 is a possible D gene (5 bases). The germline gives CDR1 SEHNR, CDR2 FQNEAQ (reference sequence). V was shortened by 5 bases and J by 11 bases, with 12 bases between the two germline ends. The CDR3 has 11 residues.

The chain uses TRBV7-2 and TRBJ2-6, with D maybe TRBD2 (6 bases). In germline, CDR1 is SGHTA, CDR2 FQGNSA. Trimming stripped 4 bases from V and 1 base from J, with 17 bases between. There are 18 residues in the CDR3. CDR3 amino acids: CASSSTGVRISGANVLTF. Here the CDR3 DNA reads TGTGCCAGCAGCTCAACGGGGGTCCGGATATCTGGGGCCAACGTCCTGACTTTC.

This rearrangement joins TRBV11-3 to TRBJ2-2; D perhaps matches TRBD2 (5 bases). The CDR3 covers 15 residues. The germline gives CDR1 SGHNT, CDR2 YENEEA. The germline V and J ends were trimmed by 2 bases and 4 bases, with 11 bases remaining between them. The CDR3 reads CASSLYGKSTGELFF. The CDR3 DNA reads as TGTGCCAGCAGCTTATACGGGAAAAGCACCGGGGAGCTGTTTTTT.

The chain carries TRBV13 and TRBJ1-2; unclear D gene. The ends were cut back, 6 bases at V and 7 bases at J, with 12 bases in the middle. This CDR3 contains 12 residues. CDR1 and CDR2 from the germline V gene are PRHDT and FYEKMQ (reference sequence). The CDR3 DNA sequence: TGTGCCAGCAGAGACCAGGCACGTGGCTACACCTTC. This translates into CASRDQARGYTF.

This chain connects TRBV2 to TRBJ1-1; D remains unclear. CDR1 and CDR2 (germline): SNHLY, FYNNEI. The CDR3 has 12 residues. V was shortened by 4 bases and J by 9 bases, with 12 bases between the two germline ends. CDR3 bases: TGTGCCAGCAGTGCCTACTATAAAAAAGCTTTCTTT. Protein sequence: CASSAYYKKAFF.

This chain connects TRBV7-2 to TRBJ2-3; the D is unclear. V was cut by 0 bases and J by 0 bases, with 10 bases left in between. The CDR3 length is 16 residues. CDR1 and CDR2 (germline): SGHTA, FQGNSA. The CDR3 spells CASSLALGRSTDTQYF. The CDR3 nucleotides are TGTGCCAGCAGCTTAGCGCTCGGCAGGAGCACAGATACGCAGTATTTT.

J is TRBJ2-7 and V is TRBV18; TRBD2 matches at 9 bases. The CDR3 sequence is 17 residues long. V was pared by 3 bases and J by 6 bases, with 15 bases of the junction left unmatched. Germline CDR1 KGHSH, CDR2 LQKENI. The CDR3 is CASSPERPLAGAGEQYV. The DNA for the CDR3 is TGTGCCAGCTCACCGGAACGTCCTTTAGCGGGAGCTGGCGAGCAGTACGTC.

V is TRBV19 and J is TRBJ2-2, with TRBD1 matching 8 bases. The junction had 10 bases not matched to a gene; V was cut back by 3 bases and J by 4 bases. The CDR3 contains 17 residues. The germline CDR1 and CDR2 sequences are LNHDA and SQIVND (reference sequence). The CDR3 spells CASSMIRGRLITGELFF. CDR3 bases: TGTGCCAGTAGTATGATCAGGGGGCGACTTATCACCGGGGAGCTGTTTTTT.